A selection of T cell receptor beta chains follows, all from one sample in a study of naive and memory T cell subsets. TCRdb used MiXCR to reprocess the UMI-ligation and nested PCR reads, holding one entry per CDR3 protein. The table lists about 90,000 distinct CDR3 sequences, 11% of them singletons, with more than 0.11% in the top ten. Sequenced sample: naive CD4+ T cells from blood. The receptors derive from a human donor in good health. Each CDR3 is given with its conserved first and last residue. D genes are given only for firm matches. Part of the rows lack a size; the others show once, few, many or a class for expanded clones.

D gene: NA
J gene: TRBJ2-7
V gene: TRBV7-2
clone size: NA
CDR3 protein: CASSFRGTVWYEQYF
CDR3 DNA: TGTGCCAGCAGCTTTAGGGGCACAGTTTGGTACGAGCAGTACTTC

D gene: NA
J gene: TRBJ2-5
V gene: TRBV18
clone size: few
CDR3 protein: CASSPPRPLGYQETQYF
CDR3 DNA: TGTGCCAGCTCACCACCCCGGCCCTTGGGGTACCAAGAGACCCAGTACTTC

D gene: NA
J gene: TRBJ2-1
V gene: TRBV10-2
clone size: NA
CDR3 protein: CASRDPGTPYNEQFF
CDR3 DNA: TGCGCCAGCAGGGATCCAGGGACCCCCTACAATGAGCAGTTCTTC

D gene: TRBD2
J gene: TRBJ2-1
V gene: TRBV7-2
clone size: NA
CDR3 protein: CASSLLRGNEQFF
CDR3 DNA: TGTGCCAGCAGCTTACTGCGGGGGAATGAGCAGTTCTTC

D gene: TRBD1
J gene: TRBJ2-7
V gene: TRBV20-1
clone size: few
CDR3 protein: CSARRGTGSYEQYF
CDR3 DNA: TGCAGTGCTCGAAGGGGGACAGGGTCCTACGAGCAGTACTTC

D gene: NA
J gene: TRBJ1-1
V gene: TRBV7-9
clone size: many
CDR3 protein: CASSPRGGLNTEAFF
CDR3 DNA: TGTGCCAGCAGCCCGCGGGGAGGATTAAACACTGAAGCTTTCTTT

D gene: NA
J gene: TRBJ2-2
V gene: TRBV12-3/TRBV12-4
clone size: NA
CDR3 protein: CASSLAAGLTGELFF
CDR3 DNA: TGTGCCAGCAGCCTAGCAGCCGGTCTTACCGGGGAGCTGTTTTTT

D gene: NA
J gene: TRBJ1-3
V gene: TRBV12-3/TRBV12-4
clone size: many
CDR3 protein: CASSLLAGNTIYF
CDR3 DNA: TGTGCCAGCAGCCTCCTTGCTGGAAACACCATATATTTT

D gene: TRBD2
J gene: TRBJ2-7
V gene: TRBV18
clone size: NA
CDR3 protein: CASSPGPGAGEQYF
CDR3 DNA: TGTGCCAGCTCACCGGGACCGGGAGCGGGAGAGCAGTACTTC

D gene: TRBD2
J gene: TRBJ2-5
V gene: TRBV12-3/TRBV12-4
clone size: NA
CDR3 protein: CASSKPGGEGETQYF
CDR3 DNA: TGTGCCAGCAGTAAACCGGGGGGAGAGGGGGAGACCCAGTACTTC